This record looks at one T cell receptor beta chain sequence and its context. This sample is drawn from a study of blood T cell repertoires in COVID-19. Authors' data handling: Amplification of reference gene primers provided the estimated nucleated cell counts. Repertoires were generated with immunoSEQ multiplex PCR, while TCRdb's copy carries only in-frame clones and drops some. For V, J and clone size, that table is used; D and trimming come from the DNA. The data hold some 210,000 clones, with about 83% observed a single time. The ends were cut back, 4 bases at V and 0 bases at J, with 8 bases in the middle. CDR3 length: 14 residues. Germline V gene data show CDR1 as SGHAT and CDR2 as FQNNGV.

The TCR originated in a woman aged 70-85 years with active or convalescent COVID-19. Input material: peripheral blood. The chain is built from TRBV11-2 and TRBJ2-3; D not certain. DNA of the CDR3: TGTGCCAGCAGCTCTACCTATAGCACAGATACGCAGTATTTT. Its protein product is CASSSTYSTDTQYF.